This TCR beta chain came from a study of CD8+CD57+ T cells in acquired aplastic anemia. Findings of the study overall: Shared by patients and controls, 25 to 30 CD8+ CDR3s were abundant in patients.

This clonotype was observed a few times. Its antigen is unknown. Sequencing was done on patients that had shown CD8+CD57+ cell expansion by flow cytometry. Germline V gene sequence: CDR1 DFQATT, CDR2 SNEGSKA (reference sequence). With 7 bases removed from V and 15 bases from J, the gap between germline ends came to 16 bases. This CDR3 has 10 amino acids. Researchers used genomic DNA as the template to profile TCR beta VDJ and CDR3. TCRdb reanalysed the reads using MiXCR and keeps one entry per CDR3 protein. The sample gives around 430,000 distinct CDR3 sequences, about a third of which show up once; 0.82% is in the top ten.

This TCR came from a human donor with aplastic anemia. V usage is TRBV20-1 and J usage is TRBJ1-5; possible D gene TRBD1, 6 bases. The sequenced material came from sorted CD4+, CD8+, or CD8+CD57+ T cells (not recorded which) from PBMCs. CDR3 amino acids: CSESQGFLHF. In nucleotides, the CDR3 is TGCAGTGAGTCGCAGGGGTTTTTGCATTTT.